One and the same sample provided the 3 T cell receptor beta chains below, sequenced in a study of T cells after posttransplantation cyclophosphamide. This table comes from immunoSEQ multiplex PCR, and its TCRdb copy is limited to in-frame clones, with some not included. The sample gives 45,000 to 65,000 clones, 86% of which show up once; approximately 3% is in the top ten. The sample consisted of PBMCs. Receptors originate from a man between 25 and 39 years old with a blood cancer, CMV-positive, and with a related stem cell donor.

The CDR3 region is CASSLGAGDGYTF. CDR3 bases: TGTGCCAGCAGCCTAGGGGCAGGGGATGGCTACACCTTC. The chain employs TRBV7-3 and TRBJ1-2; D may be TRBD1 (6 bases). Trimming stripped 5 bases from V and 6 bases from J, with 13 bases between. Germline lookup yields CDR1 SGHTA and CDR2 FQGTGA. There are 13 residues in the CDR3.

The rearrangement uses TRBV9 and TRBJ2-1; D is unresolved. The CDR3 length is 15 residues. Germline V CDR1 and CDR2: SGDLS, YYNGEE. Trimming took 4 bases from V and 10 from J, leaving 21 bases between them. CDR3 sequence: CASSQDRVVFGEQFF. CDR3 coding DNA: TGTGCCAGCAGCCAAGATCGAGTAGTCTTCGGGGAGCAGTTCTTC.

The chain carries TRBV7-9 and TRBJ2-7; 9 nucleotides line up with TRBD1. CDR1 is SEHNR and CDR2 is FQNEAQ in the germline V gene (reference sequence). This CDR3 contains 14 residues. V shed 5 bases, J shed 2 bases, and the junction held 4 bases outside the gene matches. CDR3 coding DNA: TGTGCCAGCAGCGGGACAGGGAGTCCCTACGAGCAGTACTTC. Translating gives CASSGTGSPYEQYF. Full variable domain (missing parts from reference TRBV7-9 and TRBJ2-7): DTGVSQNPRHKITKRGQNVTFRCDPISEHNRLYWYRQTLGQGPEFLTYFQNEAQLEKSRLLSDRFSAERPKGSFSTLEIQRTEQGDSAMYLCASSGTGSPYEQYFGPGTRLTVT.